This TCR beta chain was sequenced in a study of blood T cells in healthy people across ages. This clonotype appeared a few times. Its antigen is still unknown. Study findings and constraints: Whereas aged donors had fewer naive CD4+ cells, long-lived donors had more of them and higher diversity.

Using a J-beta primer mix together with a sample-barcoded 5' primer, a second PCR was run for roughly 6 to 11 cycles. From the 5' RACE reads, TCRdb called clonotypes with MiXCR, one entry per CDR3 protein. The data contain 650,000 to 900,000 distinct CDR3 sequences, approximately 59% of them seen just once; the ten biggest clones take up about a quarter. The CDR3 sequence is 14 residues long. Germline V gene lookup returns CDR1 MNHNS and CDR2 SASEGT. With 4 bases removed from V and 10 bases from J, the gap between germline ends came to 14 bases. Extraction of total RNA produced a minimum of 5 micrograms from each sample.

The specimen sequenced was blood. This receptor was obtained from a man under 40 in good health. The chain is built from TRBV6-1 and TRBJ1-6; D possibly corresponds to TRBD1 (6 bases). CDR3 DNA: TGTGCCAGCAGTGTGGGGCAGGGGCGGTCACCCCTCCACTTT. It yields the protein CASSVGQGRSPLHF.